Each of the 6 T cell receptor beta chains below was sequenced from the same sample in a study of blood T cell repertoires in COVID-19. Method: immunoSEQ multiplex PCR; TCRdb's copy keeps in-frame clones and lacks some. This sample yields about 180,000 clones, of which roughly 88% are seen a single time; 9.8% belongs to the top ten. Sequenced sample: peripheral blood. These receptors were taken from a woman aged 80 or over with acute or convalescent COVID-19.

The rearrangement joins TRBV6-5 to TRBJ1-2; D perhaps matches TRBD1 (5 bases). CDR3 length equals 14 residues. V gave up 6 bases and J gave up 2 bases, with 13 bases separating them. Germline values: CDR1 MNHEY, CDR2 SVGAGI. The CDR3 here is CASRVSGRNYGYTF. DNA for the CDR3: TGTGCCAGCAGGGTGTCAGGGCGGAACTATGGCTACACCTTC.

The chain carries TRBV7-8 and TRBJ2-2, with TRBD2 matching 10 bases. The CDR3 has 16 residues. The germline V gene has CDR1 SGHVS and CDR2 FQNEAQ. The ends lost 5 bases at V and 0 bases at J; junction bases unmatched: 3. As DNA, the CDR3 is TGTGCCAGCAGCAAGGGACTAGCGACGAACACCGGGGAGCTGTTTTTT. Protein: CASSKGLATNTGELFF.

V usage is TRBV19 and J usage is TRBJ2-7; TRBD1 agrees at 10 bases. The V segment lost 1 base and the J segment 3 bases; nucleotides outside the gene matches: 3. This CDR3 is built from 15 residues. Germline CDR1 is LNHDA and CDR2 is SQIVND (reference sequence). Here the CDR3 reads CASSIARDRGYEQYF. The CDR3 region has the DNA TGTGCCAGTAGTATAGCCCGGGACAGGGGCTACGAGCAGTACTTC.

The chain combines TRBV5-5 with TRBJ1-5; D unresolved. The V gene's germline CDR1 is SGHKS and CDR2 YYEKEE (reference sequence). Between the trimmed V and J ends, which lost 0 bases and 5 bases, there was a span of 6 bases. This CDR3 region has 13 residues. CDR3 sequence: CASSLDRDQPQHF. CDR3 bases: TGTGCCAGCAGCTTGGACCGAGATCAGCCCCAGCATTTT.

This clone was found a few times. The chain is built from TRBV7-8 and TRBJ1-1; TRBD1 aligns across 8 bases. V lost 5 bases, J lost 5 bases, and 10 bases stayed unmatched. The germline V gene encodes CDR1 SGHVS and CDR2 FQNEAQ. CDR3 length: 15 residues. The CDR3 DNA sequence: TGTGCCAGCAGCGTCCCAGGGGGCAGAGGGACTGAAGCTTTCTTT. Its translation is CASSVPGGRGTEAFF.

The chain is built from TRBV3-1 (or the pseudogene TRBV3-2) and TRBJ1-5, with D possibly TRBD1 on 5 matching bases. V was trimmed by 1 base and J by 1 base, leaving 8 bases between them. CDR3 length: 15 residues. Germline lookup yields CDR1 LGHDT and CDR2 YNNKEL (reference sequence). The CDR3 DNA follows: TGTGCCAGCAGCCAAGGGGGCGCGAGCAATCAGCCCCAGCATTTT. Its translation is CASSQGGASNQPQHF.